This TCR beta chain was captured by sequencing in a study of identical twins. Points from the study as a whole: For cord blood, abundant beta clonotypes had fewer insertions, unlike memory repertoires, which showed none. Zero-insertion findings could be partly confounded by invariant cells (MAIT and iNKT cells).

Unique molecular identifiers were present on cDNA, and template switching added a universal primer site. Each CDR3 protein gets one entry after TCRdb re-called the 5' RACE reads with MiXCR. The repertoire has about 720,000 distinct CDR3 sequences, 8.5% to 9% of them found once; the top ten carry 0.98%. Germline loops: CDR1 MNHNS, CDR2 SASEGT. This CDR3 is built from 13 residues. V shed 7 bases and J shed 0 bases, with 7 bases lying between them. This clonotype was counted only a few times. Its antigen is unidentified. The same sample was also used in a study of yellow fever vaccine responses in identical twins. Per that paper: Reports say the vaccine T cell response in twins looked partly convergent and partly personalized.

The origin of this receptor is a woman between 18 and 30 years old in good health. The rearrangement uses TRBV6-1 and TRBJ1-3; D unclear. The sample consisted of PBMCs. CDR3 sequence reads: CASTQISGNTIYF. The DNA for the CDR3 is TGTGCCAGCACCCAGATCTCTGGAAACACCATATATTTT.